The next 22 T cell receptor beta chains were all read from a single sample in a study of T cells in Graves' hyperthyroidism and ophthalmopathy. Amplified regions were TCR beta CDR3 sequences from RNA transcripts. The HTBI primer set drove a first-round RT-PCR of the TCR CDR3. TCRdb processed the multiplex PCR reads anew with MiXCR; each CDR3 protein has one entry. Found here are fewer than 500,000 distinct CDR3 sequences, roughly 14% of them singletons; the top ten hold roughly 13%. Material for sequencing was blood. These receptors were taken from a man between 18 and 35 years old with Graves' ophthalmopathy.

The table lists this clonotype with many counts. The chain carries TRBV30 and TRBJ1-2; D gene uncertain. The CDR3 loop spans 14 amino acids. V lost 5 bases and J 6 bases, leaving 19 bases between the germline ends. The germline V gene encodes CDR1 GTSNPN and CDR2 SVGIG (reference sequence). The CDR3 protein is CAWLERRDQDGYTF. CDR3 DNA sequence: TGTGCCTGGCTTGAGCGGAGGGATCAGGATGGCTACACCTTC. Full variable domain (rest looked up from reference TRBV30 and TRBJ1-2): SQTIHQWPATLVQPVGSPLSLECTVEGTSNPNLYWYRQAAGRGLQLLFYSVGIGQISSEVPQNLSASRPQDRQFILSSKKLLLSDSGFYLCAWLERRDQDGYTFGSGTRLTVV.

This clonotype was counted many times. V gene TRBV6-1 combines with J gene TRBJ2-5; 8 positions match TRBD2. The V and J ends lost 6 bases and 9 bases, in that order; junction bases with no gene match: 15. CDR1 is MNHNS and CDR2 is SASEGT in the germline V gene. The CDR3 has 15 amino acids. The CDR3 loop is CASSPGGEGHRAQYF. The CDR3 DNA sequence: TGTGCCAGCAGCCCGGGAGGGGAGGGTCACAGGGCCCAGTACTTC.

A few counts support this clonotype. V gene TRBV20-1 combines with J gene TRBJ2-7, with TRBD2 as a possible D gene (5 bases). V lost 6 bases and J lost 3, with 18 bases in between. The V gene's germline CDR1 is DFQATT and CDR2 SNEGSKA (reference sequence). The CDR3 length is 14 residues. The CDR3 DNA follows: TGCAGTGCCCCCTCGGGCGGGCCCTTCTACGAGCAGTACTTC. It specifies CSAPSGGPFYEQYF.

This clonotype was counted at least ten times. The gene calls are TRBV3-1 and TRBJ2-2; unclear D gene. CDR1 LGHDT and CDR2 YNNKEL come from the germline V gene (reference sequence). The V end lost 0 bases, the J end lost 7 bases, and 18 bases lay between the germline ends. The CDR3 totals 17 residues. The CDR3 loop reads CASSQDLAASLLGELFF. In DNA, the CDR3 is TGTGCCAGCAGCCAAGATCTTGCAGCGTCCCTCCTCGGGGAGCTGTTTTTT. Using reference TRBV3-1 and TRBJ2-2 for the parts outside the CDR3, the full variable domain is DTAVSQTPKYLVTQMGNDKSIKCEQNLGHDTMYWYKQDSKKFLKIMFSYNNKELIINETVPNRFSPKSPDKAHLNLHINSLELGDSAVYFCASSQDLAASLLGELFFGEGSRLTVL.

This clonotype was detected ten times or more. This chain uses TRBV24-1 with TRBJ1-2; 12 positions match TRBD1. Trimming at V came to 5 bases and at J to 7 bases, leaving 4 bases not matched to a gene. The CDR3 contains 14 residues. In germline, CDR1 is KGHDR, CDR2 SFDVKD. The CDR3 DNA reads as TGTGCCACCAGTGGTGGGACAGGGGGCTTTGGCTACACCTTC. Protein sequence: CATSGGTGGFGYTF.

This clonotype was counted at least ten times. This CDR3 reads CASSLTSGGAVEQFF. The DNA for the CDR3 is TGTGCCAGCAGCTTAACTAGCGGGGGGGCGGTTGAGCAGTTCTTC. The rearrangement links TRBV11-3 to TRBJ2-1; 13 positions agree with TRBD2. The CDR3 is made up of 15 amino acids. The germline gives CDR1 SGHNT, CDR2 YENEEA. Losses at the gene ends were 2 bases for V and 9 bases for J; bases not matched to a gene: 4.

This clonotype was detected ten times or more. The chain recombines TRBV12-3 or TRBV12-4 with TRBJ1-1; D gene uncertain. V shed 6 bases and J shed 8 bases, with 7 bases lying between them. This CDR3 contains 10 residues. In DNA, the CDR3 is TGTGCCAGCAGAGGCGAAGAAGCTTTCTTT. Protein sequence: CASRGEEAFF.

The chain carries TRBV5-6 and TRBJ1-5; no reliable D call. Per germline, CDR1 SGHDT and CDR2 YYEEEE. This CDR3 comprises 14 residues. The V gene lost 0 bases and the J gene lost 2 bases, with 6 bases spanning the gap. The CDR3 DNA is TGTGCCAGCAGCTTGGCTACAGGCAATCAGCCCCAGCATTTT. This codes for CASSLATGNQPQHF.

In its sample, this clonotype was seen many times. The rearrangement joins TRBV6-1 to TRBJ1-1, with D perhaps matching TRBD1 (6 bases). The CDR3 loop spans 15 amino acids. Germline CDR1 and CDR2: MNHNS and SASEGT. Between the trimmed V and J ends, which lost 3 bases and 5 bases, there was a span of 16 bases. CDR3 nucleotide sequence: TGTGCCAGCAGTGATTTGGGGTCAGGGGAGACTGAAGCTTTCTTT. It is translated as CASSDLGSGETEAFF.

The V call is TRBV29-1, the J call TRBJ2-7; 8 nucleotides line up with TRBD1. This CDR3 spans 14 amino acids. V trimming: 8 bases; J trimming: 1 base; junction bases outside the gene matches: 10. Germline loops: CDR1 SQVTM, CDR2 ANQGSEA. CDR3 DNA: TGCAGCACTGCGGGGACAGGAGCTTCCTACGAGCAGTACTTC. Protein sequence: CSTAGTGASYEQYF.

This clonotype appeared once. This may be a read error: a much more frequent sequence differs by one nucleotide. V usage is TRBV5-1 and J usage is TRBJ2-7; 10 nucleotides align to TRBD2. Germline V lookup: CDR1 SGHRS, CDR2 YFSETQ. The V gene end was trimmed by 3 bases and the J gene end by 2 bases; junction bases not matched to a gene: 17. CDR3 length: 19 amino acids. CDR3 nucleotide sequence: TGCGCCAGCAGCTGGGACCCTGTTAGCGGGGGGCCCTTCACCTACGAGCAGTACTTC. This encodes CASSWDPVSGGPFTYEQYF.

This clonotype occurred many times. This chain uses TRBV2 with TRBJ2-7, with 15 bases fitting TRBD2. This CDR3 has 16 residues. CDR1 and CDR2 (germline): SNHLY, FYNNEI. The junction had 11 bases not matched to a gene; V was cut back by 8 bases and J by 6 bases. The CDR3 bases are TGTGCCAGCCCGGGACTAGCGGGAGGTTCCCTTGTCGAGCAGTACTTC. Its translation is CASPGLAGGSLVEQYF.

In this sample, this clonotype turned up many times. V gene TRBV18 combines with J gene TRBJ2-2; possible D gene TRBD1, 6 bases. Trimming cost V 1 base and J 7 bases, with 13 bases left between them. This CDR3 has 15 amino acids. Germline lookup yields CDR1 KGHSH and CDR2 LQKENI. The CDR3 nucleotides read TGTGCCAGCTCACCACTACAGGGAGCCGACGGGGAGCTGTTTTTT. Translating gives CASSPLQGADGELFF. The full variable domain, completed using reference TRBV18 and TRBJ2-2, is NAGVMQNPRHLVRRRGQEARLRCSPMKGHSHVYWYRQLPEEGLKFMVYLQKENIIDESGMPKERFSAEFPKEGPSILRIQQVVRGDSAAYFCASSPLQGADGELFFGEGSRLTVL.

This clonotype was counted between two and nine times. The chain carries TRBV14 and TRBJ2-7; D might be TRBD1 (5 bases). The CDR3 has 15 amino acids. CDR1 is SGHDN and CDR2 is FVKESK in the germline V gene. Trimming shortened V by 1 base and J by 2 bases, and 12 bases separated the two germline ends. CDR3 DNA sequence: TGTGCCAGCAGCCAAGGCCGAAGACAGCCCTACGAGCAGTACTTC. Protein product: CASSQGRRQPYEQYF.

The chain combines TRBV2 with TRBJ1-5, with 8 bases fitting TRBD1. From germline, CDR1 is SNHLY and CDR2 FYNNEI. The CDR3 extends over 16 amino acids. The trim removed 6 bases at V and 4 bases at J, leaving 11 bases unmatched. CDR3 sequence: CASREQGAGLNQPQHF. The CDR3 region has the DNA TGTGCCAGCAGGGAGCAGGGGGCTGGTCTTAATCAGCCCCAGCATTTT.

In its sample, this clonotype was seen many times. The rearrangement joins TRBV7-9 to TRBJ2-1; D might be TRBD2 (6 bases). This CDR3 is built from 14 residues. Trimming took off 3 bases at V and 4 bases at J, with 10 bases between the two ends. The V gene's germline CDR1 is SEHNR and CDR2 FQNEAQ (reference sequence). The CDR3 loop is CASSFGGAYNEQFF. The CDR3 DNA reads TGTGCCAGCAGCTTTGGCGGGGCATACAATGAGCAGTTCTTC.

There are a few counts of this clonotype. V is TRBV9 and J is TRBJ2-1; 9 nucleotides line up with TRBD2. The germline V gene encodes CDR1 SGDLS and CDR2 YYNGEE. This CDR3 is built from 15 residues. V lost 6 bases and J lost 2; bases outside the gene matches: 6. In DNA, the CDR3 is TGTGCCAGCACCTCTAGCGGGGCAGCCTACAATGAGCAGTTCTTC. It encodes CASTSSGAAYNEQFF.

The sample holds many counts of this clonotype. The V and J genes are TRBV18 and TRBJ2-7; a possible D gene is TRBD1 (6 bases). The germline V and J ends were trimmed by 3 bases and 0 bases, with 9 bases remaining between them. Germline-derived CDR1 and CDR2 are KGHSH and LQKENI. The CDR3 runs 14 residues. This CDR3 is CASSPRDTSYEQYF. The CDR3 DNA reads as TGTGCCAGCTCACCCCGGGACACCTCCTACGAGCAGTACTTC.

The genes are TRBV7-6 and TRBJ2-1; D gene ambiguous. Deletions cut 5 bases from V and 10 bases from J, with 12 bases between. Germline CDR1 and CDR2: SGHVS and FNYEAQ. This CDR3 spans 12 amino acids. The CDR3 is CASSRPEGEQFF. The CDR3 DNA is TGTGCCAGCAGCCGACCCGAAGGAGAGCAGTTCTTC.

In its sample, this clonotype was seen many times. The chain carries TRBV30 and TRBJ2-3, with 10 bases identical to TRBD2. This CDR3 region has 14 residues. Germline V lookup: CDR1 GTSNPN, CDR2 SVGIG (reference sequence). Losses at the gene ends were 7 bases for V and 1 base for J; bases not matched to a gene: 5. DNA for the CDR3: TGTGCCTCAACCGGGACTAGCGGCACAGATACGCAGTATTTT. Protein product: CASTGTSGTDTQYF.

This clonotype occurred many times. The CDR3, as DNA: TGCGCCAGCAGCCTGGGGTTAACTGAAGCTTTCTTT. It yields the protein CASSLGLTEAFF. The J gene is TRBJ1-1, the V gene TRBV4-1; D unresolved. Germline assignment: CDR1 MGHRA and CDR2 YSYEKL. V shed 4 bases and J shed 5 bases, with 8 bases lying between them. CDR3 length: 12 amino acids.

V and J are TRBV5-6 and TRBJ2-3, with D perhaps being TRBD1 or TRBD2 (5 bases each). From germline, CDR1 is SGHDT and CDR2 YYEEEE. The CDR3 has 16 residues. Trimming pared 4 bases from V and 0 bases from J, leaving 15 bases between. CDR3 residues: CASSPGWGYSTDTQYF. CDR3 nucleotide sequence: TGTGCCAGCAGCCCGGGGTGGGGGTATAGCACAGATACGCAGTATTTT.